This entry lists 9 T cell receptor beta chains sequenced from one sample in a study of cytomegalovirus exposure and HLA in healthy donors. Sequencing was performed with immunoSEQ multiplex PCR; in TCRdb, only in-frame clones are kept and a portion is missing. Of 150,000 to 180,000 clones in the sample, approximately 86% were seen once. Sequencing was performed on PBMCs. Receptors originate from a human donor in good health.

The chain employs TRBV2 and TRBJ1-1; 8 bases are a match to TRBD1. Germline CDR1 is SNHLY and CDR2 is FYNNEI. CDR3 length: 14 amino acids. With V trimmed by 6 bases and J by 4 bases, 7 bases remained unmatched. This CDR3 reads CASRRGQGPTEAFF. CDR3 sequence (DNA): TGTGCCAGCAGACGCGGACAGGGCCCCACTGAAGCTTTCTTT.

V gene TRBV2 combines with J gene TRBJ1-2; 12 positions agree with TRBD1. Germline V CDR1 and CDR2: SNHLY, FYNNEI. The CDR3 runs 14 residues. J was trimmed by 7 bases and V by 6 bases; bases with no gene match: 6. Written as DNA, the CDR3 is TGTGCCAGCAGCCGGGGACAGGGGGCGGTTGGCTACACCTTC. This encodes CASSRGQGAVGYTF.

This clone was recorded a few times. The rearrangement links TRBV4-3 to TRBJ2-3; D unclear. V was trimmed by 0 bases and J by 7 bases, leaving 14 bases between them. There are 15 residues in the CDR3. The germline gives CDR1 LGHNA, CDR2 YSLEER. CDR3 amino acids: CASSQDNFSPNTQYF. DNA for the CDR3: TGCGCCAGCAGCCAAGATAATTTTAGCCCTAATACGCAGTATTTT.

In its sample, this clone was seen many times. CDR3 loop: CASSPPAGVRGYTF. The CDR3 coding sequence is TGTGCCAGCAGTCCGCCGGCAGGGGTCAGAGGCTACACCTTC. V and J are TRBV28 and TRBJ1-2; perhaps TRBD1 as D (6 bases). The V end lost 5 bases, the J end lost 8 bases, and 18 bases lay between the germline ends. The germline V gene has CDR1 MDHEN and CDR2 SYDVKM. The CDR3 extends over 14 amino acids.

This clone came up once. This chain joins TRBV6-5 and TRBJ1-1; D is unclear. The CDR3 is 14 amino acids. With 7 bases removed from V and 1 base from J, the gap between germline ends came to 13 bases. Germline assignment: CDR1 MNHEY and CDR2 SVGAGI. CDR3 sequence: CASMSPTTNTEAFF. The CDR3 DNA reads TGTGCCAGCATGTCACCTACTACGAACACTGAAGCTTTCTTT.

The chain couples TRBV6-6 to TRBJ2-5; no definite D call. Looked up from germline, CDR1 is MNHNY and CDR2 is SVGAGI (reference sequence). Trimming left V 7 bases short and J 6 bases short, with 18 bases between. The CDR3 sequence is 14 residues long. CDR3: CASKDEGGSKTQYF. The CDR3, as DNA: TGTGCCAGCAAAGACGAAGGCGGTTCAAAGACCCAGTACTTC.

The chain carries TRBV6-5 and TRBJ2-7, with D possibly being TRBD2 (5 bases). There are 14 residues in the CDR3. CDR1 and CDR2 (germline): MNHEY, SVGAGI. V dropped 6 bases and J dropped 1 base, with 13 bases sitting between them. The CDR3, as DNA: TGTGCCAGCAGACGAGGGCGCGGGTCCTACGAGCAGTACTTC. Its protein is CASRRGRGSYEQYF.

The chain is built from TRBV27 and TRBJ2-7; possibly TRBD2 for D (6 bases). The V and J ends lost 2 bases and 2 bases respectively, with 13 bases between them. The length of the CDR3 is 15 residues. CDR1 is MNHEY, CDR2 SMNVEV, per germline (reference sequence). In nucleotides, the CDR3 is TGTGCCAGCAGTTTACGGCGGGGTCCCCCCTACGAGCAGTACTTC. It translates to CASSLRRGPPYEQYF.

This chain links TRBV7-3 with TRBJ1-3, with TRBD1 matching over 7 bases. Germline loops: CDR1 SGHTA, CDR2 FQGTGA. The CDR3 sequence is 15 residues long. V dropped 5 bases and J dropped 1; count of bases not matched to a gene: 5. DNA of the CDR3: TGTGCCAGCAGCCCACAGGGGAGGTCTGGAAACACCATATATTTT. Its translation is CASSPQGRSGNTIYF.